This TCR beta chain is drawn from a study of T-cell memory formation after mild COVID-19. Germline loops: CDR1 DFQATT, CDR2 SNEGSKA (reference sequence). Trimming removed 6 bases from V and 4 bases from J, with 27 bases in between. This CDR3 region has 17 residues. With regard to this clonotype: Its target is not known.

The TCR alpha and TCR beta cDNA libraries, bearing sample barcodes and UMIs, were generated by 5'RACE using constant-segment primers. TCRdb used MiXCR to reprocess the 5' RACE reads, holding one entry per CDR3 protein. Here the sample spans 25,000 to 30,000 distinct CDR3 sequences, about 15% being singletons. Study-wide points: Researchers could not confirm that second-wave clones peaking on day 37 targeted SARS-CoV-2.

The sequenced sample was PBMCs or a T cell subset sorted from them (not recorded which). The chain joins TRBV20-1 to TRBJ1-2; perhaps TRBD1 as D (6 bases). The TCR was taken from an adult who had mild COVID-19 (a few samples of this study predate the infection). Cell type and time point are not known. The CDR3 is CSALQLLGDTIPYGYTF. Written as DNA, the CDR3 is TGCAGTGCCCTTCAACTCCTCGGGGACACCATACCCTATGGCTACACCTTC.